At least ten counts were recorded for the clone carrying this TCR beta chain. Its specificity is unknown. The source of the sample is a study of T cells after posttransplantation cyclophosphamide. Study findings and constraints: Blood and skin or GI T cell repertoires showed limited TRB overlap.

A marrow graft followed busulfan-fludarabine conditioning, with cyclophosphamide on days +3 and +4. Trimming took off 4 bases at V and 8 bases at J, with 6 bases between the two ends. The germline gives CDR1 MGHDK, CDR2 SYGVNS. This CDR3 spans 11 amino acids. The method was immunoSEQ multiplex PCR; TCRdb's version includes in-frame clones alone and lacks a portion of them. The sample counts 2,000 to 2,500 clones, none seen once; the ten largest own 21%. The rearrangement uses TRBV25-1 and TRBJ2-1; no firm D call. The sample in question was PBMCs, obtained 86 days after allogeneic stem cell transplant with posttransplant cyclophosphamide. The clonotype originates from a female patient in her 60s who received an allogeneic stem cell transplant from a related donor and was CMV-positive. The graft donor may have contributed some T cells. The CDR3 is CASSVLDEQFF. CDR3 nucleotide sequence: TGTGCCAGCAGTGTATTAGATGAGCAGTTCTTC. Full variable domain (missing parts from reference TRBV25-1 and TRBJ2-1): EADIYQTPRYLVIGTGKKITLECSQTMGHDKMYWYQQDPGMELHLIHYSYGVNSTEKGDLSSESTVSRIRTEHFPLTLESARPSHTSQYLCASSVLDEQFFGPGTRLTVL.